Below, 3 T cell receptor beta chains from the same sample are listed, as sequenced in a study of metastatic and nonmetastatic thyroid tumors. TCRdb re-clonotyped the PCR reads via MiXCR. The sample lists roughly 59,000 clones, around 15% seen once, with just under 9.5% in the top ten. Ahead of thyroid surgery, no patient had received treatment of any kind. The sample comprised blood. These receptors were collected from a male donor with papillary thyroid cancer or a benign thyroid nodule (not recorded which). Some clones in this sample may be carry-over from other donors' samples.

This clone was detected ten times or more. The gene calls are TRBV6-1 and TRBJ2-1; D is unresolved. The CDR3 consists of 13 residues. Germline CDR1 MNHNS, CDR2 SASEGT. Trimming shortened V by 8 bases and J by 6 bases, and 14 bases separated the two germline ends. CDR3 region: CASGITDRNEQFF. DNA of the CDR3: TGTGCCAGCGGAATAACAGATCGCAATGAGCAGTTCTTC.

This clone was counted many times. The rearrangement uses TRBV10-2 and TRBJ1-1; the D is unclear. Germline CDR1 WSHSY, CDR2 SAAADI. Trimming stripped 2 bases from V and 7 bases from J, with 8 bases between. The CDR3 sequence is 12 residues long. Here the CDR3 reads CASSEAGYEAFF. The CDR3 DNA is TGCGCCAGCAGTGAGGCAGGTTATGAAGCTTTCTTT.

This clone was seen at least ten times. In nucleotides, the CDR3 is TGTGCCAGCAGTTACTTTTCCGGGGCTAACACCGGGGAGCTGTTTTTT. This gives the protein CASSYFSGANTGELFF. V usage is TRBV6-5 and J usage is TRBJ2-2, with D possibly being TRBD1 or TRBD2 (5 bases each). The ends were cut back, 1 base at V and 2 bases at J, with 11 bases in the middle. Germline V CDR1 and CDR2: MNHEY, SVGAGI. This CDR3 spans 16 amino acids.